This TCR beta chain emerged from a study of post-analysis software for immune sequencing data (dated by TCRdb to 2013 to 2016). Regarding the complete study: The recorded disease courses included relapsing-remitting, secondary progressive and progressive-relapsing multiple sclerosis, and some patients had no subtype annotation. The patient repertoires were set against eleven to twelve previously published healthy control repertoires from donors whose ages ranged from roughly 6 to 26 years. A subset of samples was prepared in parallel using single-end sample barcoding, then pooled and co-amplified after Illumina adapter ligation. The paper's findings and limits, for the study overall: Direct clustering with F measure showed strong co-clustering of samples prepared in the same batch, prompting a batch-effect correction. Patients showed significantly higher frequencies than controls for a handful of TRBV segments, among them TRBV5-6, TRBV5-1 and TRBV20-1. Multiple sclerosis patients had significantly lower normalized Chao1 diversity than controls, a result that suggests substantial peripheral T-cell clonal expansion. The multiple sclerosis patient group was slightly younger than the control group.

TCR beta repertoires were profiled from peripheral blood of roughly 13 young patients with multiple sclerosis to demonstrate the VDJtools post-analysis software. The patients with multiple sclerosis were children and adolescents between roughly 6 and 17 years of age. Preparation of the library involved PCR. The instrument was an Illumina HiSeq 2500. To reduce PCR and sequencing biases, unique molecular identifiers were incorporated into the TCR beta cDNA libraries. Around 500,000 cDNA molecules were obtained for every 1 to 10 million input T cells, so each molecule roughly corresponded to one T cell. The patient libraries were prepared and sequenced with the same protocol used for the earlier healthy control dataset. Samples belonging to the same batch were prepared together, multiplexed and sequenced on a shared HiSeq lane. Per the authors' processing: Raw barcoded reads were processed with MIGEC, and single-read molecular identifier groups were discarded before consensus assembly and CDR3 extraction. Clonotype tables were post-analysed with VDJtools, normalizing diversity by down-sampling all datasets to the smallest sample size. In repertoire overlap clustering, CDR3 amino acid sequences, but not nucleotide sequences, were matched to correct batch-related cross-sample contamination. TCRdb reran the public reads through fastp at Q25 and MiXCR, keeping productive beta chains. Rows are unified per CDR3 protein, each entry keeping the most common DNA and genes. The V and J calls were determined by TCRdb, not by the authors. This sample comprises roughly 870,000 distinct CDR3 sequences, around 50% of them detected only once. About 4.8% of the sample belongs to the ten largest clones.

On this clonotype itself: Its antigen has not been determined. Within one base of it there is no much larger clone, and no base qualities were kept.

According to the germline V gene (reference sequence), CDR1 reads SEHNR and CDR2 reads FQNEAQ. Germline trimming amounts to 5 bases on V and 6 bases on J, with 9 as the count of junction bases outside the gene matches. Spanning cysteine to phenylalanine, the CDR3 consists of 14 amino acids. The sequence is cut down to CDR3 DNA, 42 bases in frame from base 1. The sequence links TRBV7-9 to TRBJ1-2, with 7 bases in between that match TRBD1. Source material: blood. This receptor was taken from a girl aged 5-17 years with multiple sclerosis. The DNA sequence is TGTGCCAGCAGCCAACCGGGGACAGAAAATGGCTACACCTTC. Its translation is CASSQPGTENGYTF.